The 13 T cell receptor beta chains below were found in one sample sequenced in a study of technical replicates of blood from several donors. Libraries were prepared by immunoSEQ multiplex PCR; TCRdb keeps only in-frame clonotypes and omits some of them. The sample contains about 48,000 clones, 80% to 95% of which appear only once. The sequenced material came from PBMCs. These TCRs come from a human donor in good health. Some clones in this sample may be carry-over from other donors' samples.

This chain uses TRBV29-1 with TRBJ2-1; 9 bases fit TRBD2. CDR1 SQVTM and CDR2 ANQGSEA come from the germline V gene. V lost 1 base to trimming and J lost 5 bases; unmatched junction nucleotides: 3. This CDR3 has 14 residues. The CDR3 loop is CSVEGLADNNEQFF. CDR3 DNA: TGCAGCGTTGAAGGACTAGCGGACAACAATGAGCAGTTCTTC.

CDR3 amino acids: CASSQDWTGNNEQFF. In DNA form, the CDR3 reads TGCGCCAGCAGCCAAGATTGGACAGGGAATAATGAGCAGTTCTTC. The chain has TRBV4-3 and TRBJ2-1; 8 bases are a match to TRBD1. Germline trimming cut 0 bases from V and 7 bases from J; bases unmatched to any gene: 5. CDR3 length: 15 amino acids. Germline-derived CDR1 and CDR2 are LGHNA and YSLEER.

The chain recombines TRBV25-1 with TRBJ2-5; 9 nucleotides align to TRBD2. The CDR3 runs 16 residues. CDR1 is MGHDK, CDR2 SYGVNS, per germline. Trimming at V came to 5 bases and at J to 5 bases, leaving 12 bases not matched to a gene. This chain's CDR3 is CASSTRRGGAFETQYF. The CDR3 DNA is TGTGCCAGCAGTACCCGGCGCGGGGGGGCCTTCGAGACCCAGTACTTC. Full variable domain (remainder filled in from reference TRBV25-1 and TRBJ2-5): EADIYQTPRYLVIGTGKKITLECSQTMGHDKMYWYQQDPGMELHLIHYSYGVNSTEKGDLSSESTVSRIRTEHFPLTLESARPSHTSQYLCASSTRRGGAFETQYFGPGTRLLVL.

This clone has just a few counts. The chain couples TRBV7-2 to TRBJ2-3; 9 bases are a match to TRBD2. CDR3 size: 15 residues. With 3 bases clipped from V and 5 bases from J, the junction kept 6 bases outside the gene matches. Germline CDR1 and CDR2: SGHTA and FQGNSA. In nucleotides, the CDR3 is TGTGCCAGCAGCTTGCTGGGACTAGCTAAAGATACGCAGTATTTT. Translating it yields CASSLLGLAKDTQYF.

The chain has TRBV10-1 and TRBJ2-7; TRBD2 agrees at 7 bases. The V gene end was trimmed by 6 bases and the J gene end by 5 bases; junction bases not matched to a gene: 7. This CDR3 has 13 residues. Germline V lookup: CDR1 WNHNN, CDR2 SYGVQD (reference sequence). The CDR3 nucleotides read TGCGCCAGCAGCGATGGACTAGACGACGAGCAGTACTTC. This sequence encodes CASSDGLDDEQYF.

The chain employs TRBV7-7 and TRBJ1-1; D is possibly TRBD1 (6 bases). The V gene lost 3 bases and the J gene lost 1 base, with 6 bases spanning the gap. From germline, CDR1 is SSHAT and CDR2 FNYEAQ (reference sequence). The CDR3 contains 13 residues. DNA of the CDR3: TGTGCCAGCAGCTTGGACAGGAACACTGAAGCTTTCTTT. Translated: CASSLDRNTEAFF. Combining the CDR3 with reference TRBV7-7 and TRBJ1-1 gives the whole variable domain GAGVSQSPRYKVTKRGQDVTLRCDPISSHATLYWYQQALGQGPEFLTYFNYEAQPDKSGLPSDRFSAERPEGSISTLTIQRTEQRDSAMYRCASSLDRNTEAFFGQGTRLTVV.

This clone is a singleton in its sample. The chain couples TRBV30 to TRBJ1-5, with 8 nucleotides matching TRBD1. The CDR3 contains 15 residues. Unmatched junction bases numbered 11, after V lost 3 bases and J lost 7 bases. From germline, CDR1 is GTSNPN and CDR2 SVGIG (reference sequence). CDR3 loop: CAWRAMDRDGQPQHF. The CDR3 bases are TGTGCCTGGAGGGCCATGGACAGGGACGGGCAGCCCCAGCATTTT. Full variable domain (outside the CDR3, taken from reference TRBV30 and TRBJ1-5): SQTIHQWPATLVQPVGSPLSLECTVEGTSNPNLYWYRQAAGRGLQLLFYSVGIGQISSEVPQNLSASRPQDRQFILSSKKLLLSDSGFYLCAWRAMDRDGQPQHFGDGTRLSIL.

The chain is built from TRBV18 and TRBJ2-1; 8 positions agree with TRBD1. Trimming cost V 2 bases and J 5 bases; bases outside gene matches: 2. This CDR3 has 14 amino acids. Germline V gives CDR1 KGHSH, CDR2 LQKENI. CDR3 sequence reads: CASSPNRGDNEQFF. The CDR3 bases are TGTGCCAGCTCACCAAACAGGGGGGACAATGAGCAGTTCTTC.

V is TRBV29-1 and J is TRBJ2-5; tentatively, D is TRBD1 (5 bases). The CDR3 totals 12 residues. Germline V CDR1 and CDR2: SQVTM, ANQGSEA. V was cut by 7 bases and J by 5 bases, with 14 bases left in between. This CDR3 is CSAQGTSETQYF. The CDR3 DNA sequence: TGCAGCGCTCAGGGTACTTCGGAGACCCAGTACTTC. Supplemented by reference TRBV29-1 and TRBJ2-5, the full variable domain reads SAVISQKPSRDICQRGTSLTIQCQVDSQVTMMFWYRQQPGQSLTLIATANQGSEATYESGFVIDKFPISRPNLTFSTLTVSNMSPEDSSIYLCSAQGTSETQYFGPGTRLLVL.

V and J are TRBV7-2 and TRBJ1-2, with D tentatively TRBD1 (6 bases). Germline-derived CDR1 and CDR2 are SGHTA and FQGNSA. This CDR3 spans 16 amino acids. Between the trimmed V and J ends, which lost 1 base and 4 bases, there was a span of 16 bases. CDR3 sequence (DNA): TGTGCCAGCAGCTTAGGGGGGCGACACGACTCCTATGGCTACACCTTC. It encodes CASSLGGRHDSYGYTF. The full variable domain, its missing parts supplied by reference TRBV7-2 and TRBJ1-2, is GAGVSQSPSNKVTEKGKDVELRCDPISGHTALYWYRQSLGQGLEFLIYFQGNSAPDKSGLPSDRFSAERTGGSVSTLTIQRTQQEDSAVYLCASSLGGRHDSYGYTFGSGTRLTVV.

This clone was seen a single time. V gene TRBV27 combines with J gene TRBJ1-1, with a tentative D call TRBD1 (6 bases). V lost 2 bases and J lost 0, with 10 bases in between. Germline assignment: CDR1 MNHEY and CDR2 SMNVEV (reference sequence). This CDR3 has 15 amino acids. DNA of the CDR3: TGTGCCAGCAGTTTACAGGGGACATTGAACACTGAAGCTTTCTTT. It translates to CASSLQGTLNTEAFF.

The rearrangement uses TRBV25-1 and TRBJ2-7, with TRBD2 matching over 9 bases. In germline, CDR1 is MGHDK, CDR2 SYGVNS. This CDR3 contains 14 residues. The junction had 3 bases not matched to a gene; V was cut back by 3 bases and J by 3 bases. CDR3 sequence (DNA): TGTGCCAGCAGTGATATGACTAGCGGCTACGAGCAGTACTTC. Encoded protein: CASSDMTSGYEQYF.

This chain links TRBV18 with TRBJ1-4, with 11 bases lining up with TRBD1. V was pared by 4 bases and J by 5 bases, with 0 bases of the junction left unmatched. CDR3 length equals 14 residues. The V gene's germline CDR1 is KGHSH and CDR2 LQKENI. The CDR3: CASSRTGGNEKLFF. CDR3 DNA: TGTGCCAGCTCACGGACAGGGGGCAATGAAAAACTGTTTTTT.